This paragraph reports one TCR beta chain. Its target is unknown. Time point: longitudinal time-point 3. The study built unsorted libraries from 2 million PBMCs kept at -80 C. These data belong to a study of neurological immune-mediated disorders. Overall study findings and caveats: None of the CDR3 amino acid sequences in expanded clones turned up in more than one subject, which points to private repertoires in all groups.

There are 16 residues in the CDR3. From germline, CDR1 is DFQATT and CDR2 SNEGSKA (reference sequence). The ends lost 0 bases at V and 4 bases at J; junction bases unmatched: 8. The cDNA was generated by 5'RACE with 10-nucleotide random UMIs. MiXCR, applied by TCRdb to the 5' RACE reads, yields one record per CDR3 protein. The table has around 97,000 distinct CDR3 sequences, about a tenth seen once. Sequencing was performed on PBMCs. This chain connects TRBV20-1 to TRBJ2-3, with 9 positions matching TRBD2. The sequence derives from a female donor with HTLV-1-associated myelopathy (HAM/TSP). The CDR3 region has the DNA TGCAGTGCTAGAGATCGGCTAGCGGGGATTTCAGATACGCAGTATTTT. It translates to CSARDRLAGISDTQYF.